This T cell receptor beta chain was sequenced for a study of beta chain features in type 1 diabetes. Study background: What patients shared with healthy donors was a similar profile of age, gender and cell yields.

Notes on the study in general: There was a moderate but significant shortening of TCRB CDR3s in all four CD4+ subsets of Type 1 diabetes patients. VDJ junctions sequenced from type 1 diabetes patients showed fewer insertions and more deletions.

Since all of the isolated RNA was reverse transcribed, expressed TCRB transcripts were what got sequenced. Profiled with immunoSEQ multiplex PCR; TCRdb holds only in-frame clones, not every one. The table lists roughly 340,000 clones, over 10% of them singletons, with 0.0085% to 0.012% in the top ten. This clone was counted only a few times. The antigen is undetermined. This CDR3 is 16 amino acids long. Trimming at V came to 2 bases and at J to 0 bases, leaving 5 bases not matched to a gene. CDR1 and CDR2 from the germline V gene are SGHRS and YFSETQ. This receptor was obtained from a woman younger than 35 with type 1 diabetes. The sequenced material came from naive CD4+ T cells from blood. This chain joins TRBV5-1 and TRBJ2-1; TRBD2 agrees at 7 bases. Here the CDR3 DNA reads TGCGCCAGCAGCTTTTCATTAGCGGGCTCCTACAATGAGCAGTTCTTC. Its protein is CASSFSLAGSYNEQFF. Combining the CDR3 with reference TRBV5-1 and TRBJ2-1 gives the whole variable domain KAGVTQTPRYLIKTRGQQVTLSCSPISGHRSVSWYQQTPGQGLQFLFEYFSETQRNKGNFPGRFSGRQFSNSRSEMNVSTLELGDSALYLCASSFSLAGSYNEQFFGPGTRLTVL.